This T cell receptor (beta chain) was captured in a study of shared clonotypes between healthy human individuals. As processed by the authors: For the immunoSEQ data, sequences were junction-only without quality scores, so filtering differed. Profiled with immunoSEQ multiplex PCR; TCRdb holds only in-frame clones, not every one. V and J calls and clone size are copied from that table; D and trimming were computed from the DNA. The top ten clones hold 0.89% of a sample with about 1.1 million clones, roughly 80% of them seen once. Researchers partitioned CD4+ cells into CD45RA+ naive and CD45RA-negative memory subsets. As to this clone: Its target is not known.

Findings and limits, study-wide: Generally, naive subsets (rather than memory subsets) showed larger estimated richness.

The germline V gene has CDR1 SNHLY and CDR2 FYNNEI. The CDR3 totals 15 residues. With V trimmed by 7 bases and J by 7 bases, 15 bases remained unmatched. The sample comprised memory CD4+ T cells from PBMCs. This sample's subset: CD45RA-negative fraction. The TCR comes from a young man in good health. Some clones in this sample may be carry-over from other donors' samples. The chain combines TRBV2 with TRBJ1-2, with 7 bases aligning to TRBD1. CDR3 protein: CASTRTGVSLGGYTF. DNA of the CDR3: TGTGCCAGCACCCGGACAGGAGTCTCCTTAGGTGGCTACACCTTC.